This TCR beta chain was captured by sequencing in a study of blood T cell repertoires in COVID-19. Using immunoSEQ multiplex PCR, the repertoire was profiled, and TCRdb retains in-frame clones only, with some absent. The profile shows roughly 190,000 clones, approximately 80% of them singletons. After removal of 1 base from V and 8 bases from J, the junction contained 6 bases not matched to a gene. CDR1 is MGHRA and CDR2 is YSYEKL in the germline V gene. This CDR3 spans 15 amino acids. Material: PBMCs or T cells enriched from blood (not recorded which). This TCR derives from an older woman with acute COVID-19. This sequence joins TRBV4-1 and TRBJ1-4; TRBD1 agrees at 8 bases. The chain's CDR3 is CASSQGPYRGEKLFF. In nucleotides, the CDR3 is TGCGCCAGCAGCCAAGGACCCTACAGGGGGGAAAAACTGTTTTTT.